This T cell receptor (beta chain) was documented in a study of read filtering for tumor transcriptome and immune sequencing. In the study overall: After DNase treatment, RNA was made into whole-transcriptome libraries.

The library was built from around 380 ng RNA with molecular barcoded adaptors for alpha/delta and beta/gamma chains. TCRdb re-called the reads through MiXCR, storing one row per CDR3 protein. Of some 130,000 distinct CDR3 sequences in the sample, roughly 13% were seen once. The length of the CDR3 is 14 residues. V shed 3 bases and J shed 6 bases, with 16 bases lying between them. Looked up from germline, CDR1 is SQVTM and CDR2 is ANQGSEA. General study findings and limits: The sorted CD138-negative fraction was a mixed bone marrow immune population, not purified T cells. IR-seq and RNA-seq agreed better without single-read clonotypes.

About this clonotype itself: As yet, its antigen is unknown.

Bone marrow was sampled from every patient at the time of active disease. Material: a population of CD138-negative cells sorted from bone marrow. This TCR derives from a donor over 35 with multiple myeloma. The V gene is TRBV29-1, the J gene TRBJ2-3; the D gene is possibly TRBD1 (6 bases). CDR3 bases: TGCAGCGTTGAGCCGGACAGCGGATGGGATACGCAGTATTTT. Protein sequence: CSVEPDSGWDTQYF.